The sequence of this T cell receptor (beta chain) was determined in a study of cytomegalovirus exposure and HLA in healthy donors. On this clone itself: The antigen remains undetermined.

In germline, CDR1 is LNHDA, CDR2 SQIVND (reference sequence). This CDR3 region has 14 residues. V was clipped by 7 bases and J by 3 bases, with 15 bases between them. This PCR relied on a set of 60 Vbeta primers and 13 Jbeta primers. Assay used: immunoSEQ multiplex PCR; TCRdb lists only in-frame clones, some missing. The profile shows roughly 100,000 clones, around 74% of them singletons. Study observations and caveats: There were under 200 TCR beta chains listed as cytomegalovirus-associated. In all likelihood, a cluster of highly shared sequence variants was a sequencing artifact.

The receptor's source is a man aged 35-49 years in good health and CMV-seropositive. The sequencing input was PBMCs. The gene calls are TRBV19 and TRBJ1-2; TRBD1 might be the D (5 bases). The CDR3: CASKVDTEDYGYTF. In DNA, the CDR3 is TGTGCCAGTAAAGTGGACACCGAGGACTATGGCTACACCTTC. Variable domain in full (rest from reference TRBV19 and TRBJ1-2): DGGITQSPKYLFRKEGQNVTLSCEQNLNHDAMYWYRQDPGQGLRLIYYSQIVNDFQKGDIAEGYSVSREKKESFPLTVTSAQKNPTAFYLCASKVDTEDYGYTFGSGTRLTVV.